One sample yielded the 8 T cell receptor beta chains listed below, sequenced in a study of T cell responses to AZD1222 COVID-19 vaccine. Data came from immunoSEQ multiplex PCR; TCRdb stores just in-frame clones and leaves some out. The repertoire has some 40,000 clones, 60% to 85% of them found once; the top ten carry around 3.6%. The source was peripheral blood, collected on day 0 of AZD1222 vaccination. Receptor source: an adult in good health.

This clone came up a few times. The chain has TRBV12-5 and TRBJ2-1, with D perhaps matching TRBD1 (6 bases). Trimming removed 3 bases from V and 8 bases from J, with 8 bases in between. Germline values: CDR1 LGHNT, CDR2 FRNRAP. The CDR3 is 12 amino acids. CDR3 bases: TGTGCTAGTGGTTTAGAGGGGGATGAGCAGTTCTTC. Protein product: CASGLEGDEQFF.

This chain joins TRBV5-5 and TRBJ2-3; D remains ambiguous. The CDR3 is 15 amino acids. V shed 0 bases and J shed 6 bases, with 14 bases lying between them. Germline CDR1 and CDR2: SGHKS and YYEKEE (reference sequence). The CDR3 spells CASSLAVIVGDTQYF. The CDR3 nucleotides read TGTGCCAGCAGCTTGGCCGTGATTGTTGGCGATACGCAGTATTTT.

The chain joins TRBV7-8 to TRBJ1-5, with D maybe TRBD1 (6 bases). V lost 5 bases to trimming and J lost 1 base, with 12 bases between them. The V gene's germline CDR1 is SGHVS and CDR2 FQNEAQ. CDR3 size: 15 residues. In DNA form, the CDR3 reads TGTGCCAGCAGCGTACAGGGTGGGAGCAATCAGCCCCAGCATTTT. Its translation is CASSVQGGSNQPQHF.

This CDR3 is CAGSQAFRGNQPQHF. In DNA form, the CDR3 reads TGTGCCGGATCCCAGGCGTTTAGGGGCAATCAGCCCCAGCATTTT. The chain links TRBV28 to TRBJ1-5; D is unclear. CDR1 is MDHEN and CDR2 is SYDVKM in the germline V gene. The length of the CDR3 is 15 residues. The V gene lost 11 bases and the J gene lost 2 bases, with 19 bases spanning the gap.

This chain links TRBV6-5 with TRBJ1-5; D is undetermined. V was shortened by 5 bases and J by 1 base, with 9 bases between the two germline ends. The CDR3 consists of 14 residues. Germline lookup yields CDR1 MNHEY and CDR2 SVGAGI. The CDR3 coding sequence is TGTGCCAGCAGTCCCGGGTCAAGCAATCAGCCCCAGCATTTT. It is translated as CASSPGSSNQPQHF.

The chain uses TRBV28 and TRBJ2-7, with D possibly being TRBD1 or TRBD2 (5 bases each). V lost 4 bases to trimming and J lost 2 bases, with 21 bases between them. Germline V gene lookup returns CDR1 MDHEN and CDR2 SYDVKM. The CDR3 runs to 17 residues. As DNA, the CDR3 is TGTGCCAGCAGTTCAACTAAGTGGGCAGGGAGAACCTACGAGCAGTACTTC. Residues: CASSSTKWAGRTYEQYF.

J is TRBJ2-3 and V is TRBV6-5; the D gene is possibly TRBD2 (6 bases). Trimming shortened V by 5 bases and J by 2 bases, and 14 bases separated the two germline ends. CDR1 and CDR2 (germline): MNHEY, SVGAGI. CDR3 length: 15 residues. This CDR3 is CASSLERAPTDTQYF. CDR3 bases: TGTGCCAGCAGTCTAGAGCGGGCACCCACAGATACGCAGTATTTT.

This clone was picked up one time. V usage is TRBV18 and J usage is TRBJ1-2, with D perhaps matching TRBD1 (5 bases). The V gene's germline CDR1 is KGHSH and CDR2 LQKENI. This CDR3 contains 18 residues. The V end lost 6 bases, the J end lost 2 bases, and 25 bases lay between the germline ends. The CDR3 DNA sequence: TGTGCCAGCTCTCCAGACACCGGGACCCCCGGATGGAACTATGGCTACACCTTC. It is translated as CASSPDTGTPGWNYGYTF.